Detailed here is one T cell receptor (beta chain). Per the germline V gene, CDR1 is GTSNPN and CDR2 is SVGIG (reference sequence). Trimming removed 2 bases from V and 4 bases from J, with 8 bases in between. The CDR3 runs to 12 residues. Original processing notes: Estimated nucleated cell counts came from reference gene primer amplification. Libraries were prepared by immunoSEQ multiplex PCR; TCRdb keeps only in-frame clonotypes and omits some of them. V and J calls and clone size are given by that table; D and trimming were obtained from the DNA. The sample records 200,000 to 250,000 clones, 80% to 90% being singletons. Cohort assignment relied on participant-reported clinical history. This record belongs to a study of blood T cell repertoires in COVID-19.

The sequenced sample was PBMCs or T cells enriched from blood (not recorded which). The sequence came from a woman under 30 in a cohort exposed to, infected with or recovered from COVID-19 (not recorded which). The rearrangement uses TRBV30 and TRBJ2-5; tentatively, D is TRBD2 (5 bases). CDR3 residues: CAWSSGSETQYF. The CDR3 DNA is TGTGCCTGGAGTTCGGGGTCAGAGACCCAGTACTTC.